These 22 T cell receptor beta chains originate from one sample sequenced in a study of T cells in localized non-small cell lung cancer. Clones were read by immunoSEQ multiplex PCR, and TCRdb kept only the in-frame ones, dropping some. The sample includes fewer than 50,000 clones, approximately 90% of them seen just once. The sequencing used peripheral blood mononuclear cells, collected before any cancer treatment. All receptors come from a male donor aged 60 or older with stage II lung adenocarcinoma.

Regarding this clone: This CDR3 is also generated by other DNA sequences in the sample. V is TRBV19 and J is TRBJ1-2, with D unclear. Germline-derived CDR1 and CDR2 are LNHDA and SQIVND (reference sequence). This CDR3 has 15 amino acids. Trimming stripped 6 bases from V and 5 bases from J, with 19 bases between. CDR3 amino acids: CASRPPVSGSYGYTF. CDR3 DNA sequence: TGTGCCAGTAGGCCTCCGGTCTCGGGGTCGTATGGCTACACCTTC.

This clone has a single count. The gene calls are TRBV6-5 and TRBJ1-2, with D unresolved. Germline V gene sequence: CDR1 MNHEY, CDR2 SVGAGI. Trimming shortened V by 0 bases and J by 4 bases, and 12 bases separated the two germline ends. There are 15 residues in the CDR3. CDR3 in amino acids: CASSYSKYVPYGYTF. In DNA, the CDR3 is TGTGCCAGCAGTTACTCGAAGTACGTCCCCTATGGCTACACCTTC.

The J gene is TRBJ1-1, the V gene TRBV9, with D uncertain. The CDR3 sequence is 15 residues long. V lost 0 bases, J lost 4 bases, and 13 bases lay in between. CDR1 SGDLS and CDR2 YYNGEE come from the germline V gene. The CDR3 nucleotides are TGTGCCAGCAGCGTAGGATCGGGTTTTGGCACTGAAGCTTTCTTT. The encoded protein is CASSVGSGFGTEAFF. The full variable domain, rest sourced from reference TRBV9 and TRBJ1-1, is DSGVTQTPKHLITATGQRVTLRCSPRSGDLSVYWYQQSLDQGLQFLIQYYNGEERAKGNILERFSAQQFPDLHSELNLSSLELGDSALYFCASSVGSGFGTEAFFGQGTRLTVV.

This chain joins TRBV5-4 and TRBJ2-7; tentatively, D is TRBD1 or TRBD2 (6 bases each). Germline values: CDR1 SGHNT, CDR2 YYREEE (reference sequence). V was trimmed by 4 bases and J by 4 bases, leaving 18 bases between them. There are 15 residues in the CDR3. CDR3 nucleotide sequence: TGTGCCAGCAGCCTCCCTGGGGGGCCCGGGTACGAGCAGTACTTC. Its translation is CASSLPGGPGYEQYF.

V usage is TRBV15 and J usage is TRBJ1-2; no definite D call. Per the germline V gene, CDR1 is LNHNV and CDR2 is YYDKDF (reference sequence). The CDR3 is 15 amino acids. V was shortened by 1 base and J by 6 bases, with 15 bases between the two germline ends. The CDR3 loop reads CATSRGPQDPNGYTF. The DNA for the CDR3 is TGTGCCACCAGCAGAGGACCCCAAGACCCCAATGGCTACACCTTC.

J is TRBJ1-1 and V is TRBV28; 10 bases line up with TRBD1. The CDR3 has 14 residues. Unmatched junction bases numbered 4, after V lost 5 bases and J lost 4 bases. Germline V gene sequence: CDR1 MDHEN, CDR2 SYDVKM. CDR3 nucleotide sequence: TGTGCCAGCAGTCCTAGGACAGGGGGCACTGAAGCTTTCTTT. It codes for CASSPRTGGTEAFF.

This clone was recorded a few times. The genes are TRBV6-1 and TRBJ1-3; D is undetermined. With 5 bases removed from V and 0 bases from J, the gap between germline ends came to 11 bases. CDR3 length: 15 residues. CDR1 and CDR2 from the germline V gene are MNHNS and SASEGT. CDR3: CASSRLSVSGNTIYF. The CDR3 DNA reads TGTGCCAGCAGTCGGCTGTCCGTCTCTGGAAACACCATATATTTT.

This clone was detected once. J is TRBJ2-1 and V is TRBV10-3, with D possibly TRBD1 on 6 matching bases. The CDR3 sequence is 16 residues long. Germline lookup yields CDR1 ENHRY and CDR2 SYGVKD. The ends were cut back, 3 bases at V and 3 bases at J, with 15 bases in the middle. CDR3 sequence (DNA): TGTGCCATCAGTGACCCAATACAGGGTAACTACAATGAGCAGTTCTTC. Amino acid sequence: CAISDPIQGNYNEQFF.

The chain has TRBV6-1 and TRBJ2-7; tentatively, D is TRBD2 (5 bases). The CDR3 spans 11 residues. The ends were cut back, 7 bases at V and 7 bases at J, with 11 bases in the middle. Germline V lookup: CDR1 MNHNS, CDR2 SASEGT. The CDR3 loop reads CASTKRGEQYF. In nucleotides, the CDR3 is TGTGCCAGCACCAAACGAGGGGAGCAGTACTTC.

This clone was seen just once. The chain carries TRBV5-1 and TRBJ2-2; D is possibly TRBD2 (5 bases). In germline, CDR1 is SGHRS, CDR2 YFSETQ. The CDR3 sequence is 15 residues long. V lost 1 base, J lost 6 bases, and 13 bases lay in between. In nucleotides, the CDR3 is TGCGCCAGCAGCTTGAGAACTAGTCAGTCCGGGGAGCTGTTTTTT. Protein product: CASSLRTSQSGELFF.

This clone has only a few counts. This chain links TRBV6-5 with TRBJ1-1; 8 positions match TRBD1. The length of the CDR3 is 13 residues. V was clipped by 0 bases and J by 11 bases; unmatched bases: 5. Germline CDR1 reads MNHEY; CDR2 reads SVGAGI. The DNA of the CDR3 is TGTGCCAGCAGTTACTCCAGGGGGCGATTCGCTTTCTTT. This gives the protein CASSYSRGRFAFF.

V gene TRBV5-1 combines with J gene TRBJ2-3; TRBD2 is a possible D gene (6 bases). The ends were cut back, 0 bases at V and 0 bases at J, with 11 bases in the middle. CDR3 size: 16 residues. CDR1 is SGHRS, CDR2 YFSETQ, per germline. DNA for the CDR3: TGCGCCAGCAGCTTGGGCCTAGCGACTAGCACAGATACGCAGTATTTT. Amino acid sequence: CASSLGLATSTDTQYF.

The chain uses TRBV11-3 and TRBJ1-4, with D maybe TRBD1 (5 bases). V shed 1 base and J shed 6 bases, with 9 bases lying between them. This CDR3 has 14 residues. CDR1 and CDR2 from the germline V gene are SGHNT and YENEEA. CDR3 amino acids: CASSLGLGHEKLFF. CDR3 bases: TGTGCCAGCAGCTTAGGCCTGGGACATGAAAAACTGTTTTTT.

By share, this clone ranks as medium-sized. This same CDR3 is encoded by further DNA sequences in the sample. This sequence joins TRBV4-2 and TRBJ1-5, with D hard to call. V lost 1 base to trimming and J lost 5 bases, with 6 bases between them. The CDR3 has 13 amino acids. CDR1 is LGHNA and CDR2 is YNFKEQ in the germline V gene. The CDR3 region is CASSQGGDQPQHF. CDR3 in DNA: TGTGCCAGCAGCCAAGGCGGGGATCAGCCCCAGCATTTT.

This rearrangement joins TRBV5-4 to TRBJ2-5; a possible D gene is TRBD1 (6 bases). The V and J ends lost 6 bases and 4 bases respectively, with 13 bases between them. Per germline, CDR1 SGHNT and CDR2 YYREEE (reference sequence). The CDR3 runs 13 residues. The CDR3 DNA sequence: TGTGCCAGCACCCGGACAGTAGGAGAGACCCAGTACTTC. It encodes CASTRTVGETQYF.

The CDR3 protein is CASRLVWGGCNQPQHF. CDR3 DNA: TGTGCAAGTCGCTTAGTTTGGGGTGGTTGCAATCAGCCCCAGCATTTT. The genes are TRBV12-2 and TRBJ1-5. TRBV12-2 is noted as a pseudogene. The CDR3 is made up of 16 amino acids.

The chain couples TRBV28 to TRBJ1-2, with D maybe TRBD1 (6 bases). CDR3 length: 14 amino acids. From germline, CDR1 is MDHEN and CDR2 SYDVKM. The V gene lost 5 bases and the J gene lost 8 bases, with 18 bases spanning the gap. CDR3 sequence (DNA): TGTGCCAGCAGTGAAAGTCATAACAGGGACGGCTACACCTTC. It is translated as CASSESHNRDGYTF.

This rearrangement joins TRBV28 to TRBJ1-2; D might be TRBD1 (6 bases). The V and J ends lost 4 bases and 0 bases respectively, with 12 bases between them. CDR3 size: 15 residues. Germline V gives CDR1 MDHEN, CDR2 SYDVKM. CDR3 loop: CASSSQGRANYGYTF. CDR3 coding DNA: TGTGCCAGCAGTTCCCAGGGGAGAGCTAACTATGGCTACACCTTC.

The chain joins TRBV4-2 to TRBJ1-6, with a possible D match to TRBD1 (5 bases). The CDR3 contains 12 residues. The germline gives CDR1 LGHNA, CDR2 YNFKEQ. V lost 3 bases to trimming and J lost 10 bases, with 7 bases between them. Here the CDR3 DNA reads TGTGCCAGCAGCCAGGACATGTCACCCCTCCACTTT. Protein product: CASSQDMSPLHF.

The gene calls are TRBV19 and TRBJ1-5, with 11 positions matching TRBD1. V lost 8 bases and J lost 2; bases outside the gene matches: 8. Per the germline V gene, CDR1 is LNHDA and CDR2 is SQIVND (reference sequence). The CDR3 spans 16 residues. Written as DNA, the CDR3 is TGTGCCAGTTGTGGGACAGGGGGGATAGGCAATCAGCCCCAGCATTTT. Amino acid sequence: CASCGTGGIGNQPQHF.

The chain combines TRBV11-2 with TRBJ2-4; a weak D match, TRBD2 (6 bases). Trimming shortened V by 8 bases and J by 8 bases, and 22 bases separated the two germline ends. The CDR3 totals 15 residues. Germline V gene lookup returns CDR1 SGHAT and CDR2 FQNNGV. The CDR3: CASSPWRGMGDIQYF. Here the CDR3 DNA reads TGTGCCAGCTCACCTTGGCGCGGGATGGGGGACATTCAGTACTTC.

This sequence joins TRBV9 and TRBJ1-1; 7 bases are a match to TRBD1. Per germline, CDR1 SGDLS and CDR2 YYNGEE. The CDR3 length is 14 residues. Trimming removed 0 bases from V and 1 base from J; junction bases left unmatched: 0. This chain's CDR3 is CASSVGQGNTEAFF. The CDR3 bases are TGTGCCAGCAGCGTAGGACAGGGGAACACTGAAGCTTTCTTT.